Below, 20 T cell receptor beta chains from the same sample are listed, as sequenced in a study of blood T cell repertoires in COVID-19. The method was immunoSEQ multiplex PCR; TCRdb's version includes in-frame clones alone and lacks a portion of them. The sample yields a few hundred thousand clones, about 81% seen once. The specimen was peripheral blood. The receptors were sampled from a woman between 70 and 85 years old with COVID-19, enrolled during active disease.

The chain links TRBV6-5 to TRBJ1-1, with a possible D match to TRBD1 (5 bases). Trimming left V 8 bases short and J 0 bases short, with 10 bases between. CDR1 MNHEY and CDR2 SVGAGI come from the germline V gene. The CDR3 spans 13 residues. The CDR3 region has the DNA TGTGCCAGCCATACCAGGGTGAACACTGAAGCTTTCTTT. This codes for CASHTRVNTEAFF.

A remark on this clone: Sequence at one end of the junction differs from germline and may be a read error. V usage is TRBV2 and J usage is TRBJ2-1, with 11 bases that match TRBD2. Germline-derived CDR1 and CDR2 are SNHLY and FYNNEI. The CDR3 consists of 13 residues. For the CDR3, the DNA is TGTGCCAGCAGTGGGGGAACTAGCGGGGGCCCGGTCTTC. Protein product: CASSGGTSGGPVF. The complete variable domain, with remaining parts taken from reference TRBV2 and TRBJ2-1, reads EPEVTQTPSHQVTQMGQEVILRCVPISNHLYFYWYRQILGQKVEFLVSFYNNEISEKSEIFDDQFSVERPDGSNFTLKIRSTKLEDSAMYFCASSGGTSGGPVFGPGTRLTVL.

In regard to this clone: Other DNA sequences in this sample translate to the same CDR3. The rearrangement joins TRBV5-1 to TRBJ2-6; D is unresolved. CDR1 is SGHRS, CDR2 YFSETQ, per germline. The V gene lost 7 bases and the J gene lost 0 bases, with 8 bases spanning the gap. This CDR3 has 14 residues. The CDR3 region is CASSSGSGANVLTF. The DNA of the CDR3 is TGCGCCAGCTCCTCAGGCTCTGGGGCCAACGTCCTGACTTTC.

The rearrangement links TRBV28 to TRBJ1-2, with D unresolved. The CDR3 consists of 14 residues. Germline CDR1 and CDR2: MDHEN and SYDVKM. Trimming left V 5 bases short and J 6 bases short, with 16 bases between. The CDR3 coding sequence is TGTGCCAGCAGTGATCCGCAGGATTACAATGGCTACACCTTC. Protein product: CASSDPQDYNGYTF.

CDR3 DNA sequence: TGTGCCAGCAGCTTGAAAGTGGGACAATCCTACGAGCAGTACTTC. Translated: CASSLKVGQSYEQYF. The chain recombines TRBV5-4 with TRBJ2-7; D is perhaps TRBD1 (6 bases). Germline V lookup: CDR1 SGHNT, CDR2 YYREEE (reference sequence). The V gene lost 1 base and the J gene lost 1 base, with 12 bases spanning the gap. This CDR3 is built from 15 residues.

V gene TRBV15 combines with J gene TRBJ2-3, with 9 bases identical to TRBD2. The CDR3 runs to 16 residues. The germline V gene has CDR1 LNHNV and CDR2 YYDKDF (reference sequence). V was pared by 4 bases and J by 3 bases, with 8 bases of the junction left unmatched. The CDR3 protein is CATSTRGRGFTDTQYF. CDR3 bases: TGTGCCACCAGCACTCGCGGGAGGGGGTTTACAGATACGCAGTATTTT.

The rearrangement joins TRBV4-3 to TRBJ2-2; 10 bases map to TRBD2. The J segment lost 6 bases and the V segment lost 0 bases, leaving 13 bases of the junction unmatched. CDR1 LGHNA and CDR2 YSLEER come from the germline V gene. The CDR3 covers 19 residues. The CDR3 is CASSQDGFMAAGGPGELFF. The CDR3 coding sequence is TGCGCCAGCAGCCAAGATGGCTTTATGGCAGCGGGAGGGCCCGGGGAGCTGTTTTTT.

This chain uses TRBV28 with TRBJ1-2; 8 bases align to TRBD1. The CDR3 loop spans 16 amino acids. V was pared by 5 bases and J by 1 base, with 9 bases of the junction left unmatched. Per the germline V gene, CDR1 is MDHEN and CDR2 is SYDVKM. CDR3 sequence (DNA): TGTGCCAGCAGTACCCCAGGACAGGGTTATAACTATGGCTACACCTTC. Residues: CASSTPGQGYNYGYTF.

This clone was detected once. This chain connects TRBV18 to TRBJ1-1, with D tentatively TRBD1 (6 bases). This CDR3 is 15 amino acids long. Looked up from germline, CDR1 is KGHSH and CDR2 is LQKENI. V lost 5 bases and J 0 bases, leaving 13 bases between the germline ends. CDR3 in DNA: TGTGCCAGCTCAACCGGACAGCTTATGAACACTGAAGCTTTCTTT. Translation gives CASSTGQLMNTEAFF.

This chain connects TRBV6-5 to TRBJ1-2, with D possibly matching TRBD1 (5 bases). The CDR3 contains 12 residues. The germline V gene has CDR1 MNHEY and CDR2 SVGAGI. The V gene lost 7 bases and the J gene lost 8 bases, with 14 bases spanning the gap. The CDR3 loop reads CASTQPGGGYTF. DNA for the CDR3: TGTGCCAGCACCCAACCGGGGGGAGGCTACACCTTC.

This clone has only a few counts. V is TRBV28 and J is TRBJ1-1, with 7 positions matching TRBD1. The germline V gene has CDR1 MDHEN and CDR2 SYDVKM. V was pared by 7 bases and J by 3 bases, with 8 bases of the junction left unmatched. This CDR3 is built from 14 residues. The CDR3 sequence: CASTRPGQYTEAFF. The CDR3 DNA follows: TGTGCCAGCACCCGACCGGGACAGTACACTGAAGCTTTCTTT.

The chain couples TRBV5-6 to TRBJ1-2; tentatively, D is TRBD1 (6 bases). CDR3 length equals 15 residues. V was trimmed by 3 bases and J by 8 bases, leaving 20 bases between them. The germline gives CDR1 SGHDT, CDR2 YYEEEE. CDR3 in amino acids: CASSYDMDSSWGYTF. The DNA of the CDR3 is TGTGCCAGCAGCTACGACATGGACAGTTCGTGGGGCTACACCTTC.

The genes are TRBV28 and TRBJ2-2, with 7 bases matching TRBD1. This CDR3 spans 19 amino acids. Germline lookup yields CDR1 MDHEN and CDR2 SYDVKM. The J segment lost 6 bases and the V segment lost 6 bases, leaving 22 bases of the junction unmatched. The CDR3 nucleotides are TGTGCCAGCAGCCAAACTTATGGGACAGTGTTGATGAGGGCCGGGGAGCTGTTTTTT. Residues: CASSQTYGTVLMRAGELFF.

This clone was observed a few times. The V gene is TRBV5-1, the J gene TRBJ2-7; TRBD2 agrees at 8 bases. CDR1 SGHRS and CDR2 YFSETQ come from the germline V gene. Trimming at V came to 3 bases and at J to 0 bases, leaving 5 bases not matched to a gene. The CDR3 runs to 15 residues. The CDR3 DNA follows: TGCGCCAGCAGCTCGGGACTAGTAAGCTCCTACGAGCAGTACTTC. Its translation is CASSSGLVSSYEQYF.

The rearrangement uses TRBV28 and TRBJ2-3; a possible D gene is TRBD2 (6 bases). The CDR3 has 15 amino acids. Germline CDR1 reads MDHEN; CDR2 reads SYDVKM. V dropped 7 bases and J dropped 4 bases, with 18 bases sitting between them. Here the CDR3 DNA reads TGTGCCAGCATTCACGGGACTTCATCACCAGATACGCAGTATTTT. Amino acid sequence: CASIHGTSSPDTQYF.

V is TRBV25-1 and J is TRBJ2-5, with D possibly TRBD1 on 6 matching bases. Trimming left V 5 bases short and J 5 bases short, with 15 bases between. The CDR3 has 14 amino acids. Germline assignment: CDR1 MGHDK and CDR2 SYGVNS. CDR3 sequence: CASSRTDKHETQYF. The CDR3 DNA reads as TGTGCCAGCAGTAGGACAGACAAACACGAGACCCAGTACTTC.

This chain connects TRBV19 to TRBJ1-3; TRBD1 aligns across 10 bases. Germline V gene data show CDR1 as LNHDA and CDR2 as SQIVND (reference sequence). V lost 7 bases, J lost 2 bases, and 11 bases stayed unmatched. The CDR3 runs to 17 residues. CDR3 in DNA: TGTGCCAGTAAATATGGATCGGGACAGGGGACTGGAAACACCATATATTTT. Translation: CASKYGSGQGTGNTIYF. Combining the CDR3 with reference TRBV19 and TRBJ1-3 gives the whole variable domain DGGITQSPKYLFRKEGQNVTLSCEQNLNHDAMYWYRQDPGQGLRLIYYSQIVNDFQKGDIAEGYSVSREKKESFPLTVTSAQKNPTAFYLCASKYGSGQGTGNTIYFGEGSWLTVV.

On this clone itself: At the DNA level, this CDR3 is encoded by other sequences in the same sample as well. J is TRBJ2-7 and V is TRBV7-9; possible D gene TRBD2, 5 bases. CDR3 length: 11 residues. With 5 bases removed from V and 7 bases from J, the gap between germline ends came to 9 bases. Looked up from germline, CDR1 is SEHNR and CDR2 is FQNEAQ (reference sequence). CDR3 sequence reads: CASSVTGEQYF. CDR3 in DNA: TGTGCCAGCAGCGTAACGGGAGAGCAGTACTTC. Based on the CDR3 plus reference TRBV7-9 and TRBJ2-7, the full variable domain is DTGVSQNPRHKITKRGQNVTFRCDPISEHNRLYWYRQTLGQGPEFLTYFQNEAQLEKSRLLSDRFSAERPKGSFSTLEIQRTEQGDSAMYLCASSVTGEQYFGPGTRLTVT.

This chain connects TRBV28 to TRBJ2-2; D might be TRBD1 (6 bases). CDR3 length equals 13 residues. Trimming took 6 bases from V and 11 from J, leaving 16 bases between them. Germline V gene lookup returns CDR1 MDHEN and CDR2 SYDVKM. CDR3 sequence (DNA): TGTGCCAGCAGCCTCGGGACACCGGCAGAGCTGTTTTTT. Translated: CASSLGTPAELFF.

V is TRBV5-1 and J is TRBJ2-7; no reliable D call. CDR1 is SGHRS, CDR2 YFSETQ, per germline. The V end was cut by 4 bases, the J end by 3 bases, with 8 bases between. CDR3 length: 12 amino acids. The chain's CDR3 is CASSPNYYEQYF. DNA for the CDR3: TGCGCCAGCAGCCCTAACTACTACGAGCAGTACTTC.